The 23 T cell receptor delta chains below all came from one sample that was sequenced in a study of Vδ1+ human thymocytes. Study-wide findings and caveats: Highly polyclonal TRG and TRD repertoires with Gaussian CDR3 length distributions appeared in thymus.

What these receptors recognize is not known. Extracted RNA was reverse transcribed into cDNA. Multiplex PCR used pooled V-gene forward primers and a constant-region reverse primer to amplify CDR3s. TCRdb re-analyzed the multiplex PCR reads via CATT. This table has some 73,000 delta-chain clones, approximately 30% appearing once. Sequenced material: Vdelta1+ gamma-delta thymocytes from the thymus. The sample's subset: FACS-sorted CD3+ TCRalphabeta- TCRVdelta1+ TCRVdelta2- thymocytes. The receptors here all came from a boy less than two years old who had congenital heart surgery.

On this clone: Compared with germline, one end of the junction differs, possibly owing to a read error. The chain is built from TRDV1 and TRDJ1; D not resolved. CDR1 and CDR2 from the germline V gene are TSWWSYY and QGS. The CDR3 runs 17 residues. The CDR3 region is CALGELLRVGGTYKLIF. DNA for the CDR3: TGTGCTCTTGGGGAGCTGCTACGGGTGGGAGGCACCTATAAACTCATCTTT.

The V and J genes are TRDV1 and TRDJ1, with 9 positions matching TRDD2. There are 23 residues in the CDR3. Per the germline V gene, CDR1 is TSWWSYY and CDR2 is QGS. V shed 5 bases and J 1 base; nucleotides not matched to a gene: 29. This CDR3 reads CALGMRLGPSYGGYLTTTDKLIF. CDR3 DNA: TGTGCTCTTGGGATGAGATTGGGGCCTTCCTACGGAGGATACCTAACCACCACCGATAAACTCATCTTT.

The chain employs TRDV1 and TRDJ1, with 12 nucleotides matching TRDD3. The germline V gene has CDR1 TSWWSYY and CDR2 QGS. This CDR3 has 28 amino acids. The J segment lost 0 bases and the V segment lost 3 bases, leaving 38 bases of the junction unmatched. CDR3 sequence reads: CALGEHHLPTESAGLGDTSPRYTDKLIF. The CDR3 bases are TGTGCTCTTGGGGAGCATCACCTTCCTACCGAATCAGCGGGTCTGGGGGATACGTCCCCTAGGTACACCGATAAACTCATCTTT.

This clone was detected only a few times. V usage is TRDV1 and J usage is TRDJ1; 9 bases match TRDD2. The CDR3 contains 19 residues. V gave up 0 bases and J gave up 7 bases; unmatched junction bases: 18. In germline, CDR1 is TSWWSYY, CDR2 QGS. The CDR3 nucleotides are TGTGCTCTTGGGGAACTAAGTCCCCTTCCTACGGTGGGTCCGGGTAAACTCATCTTT. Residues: CALGELSPLPTVGPGKLIF.

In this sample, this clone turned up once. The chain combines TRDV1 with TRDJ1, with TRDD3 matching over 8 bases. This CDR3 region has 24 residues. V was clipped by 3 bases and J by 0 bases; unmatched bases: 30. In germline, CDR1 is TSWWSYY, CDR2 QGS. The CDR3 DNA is TGTGCTCTTGGGGACATGCCCATACCTTCCCACTACTCTCGTACTGGGGGCTACACCGATAAACTCATCTTT. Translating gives CALGDMPIPSHYSRTGGYTDKLIF.

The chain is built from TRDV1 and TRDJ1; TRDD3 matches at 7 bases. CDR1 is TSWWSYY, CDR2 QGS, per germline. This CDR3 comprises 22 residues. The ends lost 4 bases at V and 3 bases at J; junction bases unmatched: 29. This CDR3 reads CALGAVPPSIPLWGQAADKLIF. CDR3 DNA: TGTGCTCTTGGGGCCGTCCCACCCAGTATTCCCCTCTGGGGGCAGGCGGCCGATAAACTCATCTTT.

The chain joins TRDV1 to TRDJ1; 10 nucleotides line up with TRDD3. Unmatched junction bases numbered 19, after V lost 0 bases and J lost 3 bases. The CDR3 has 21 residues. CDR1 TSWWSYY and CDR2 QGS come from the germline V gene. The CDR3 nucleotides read TGTGCTCTTGGGGAACTATCTCCTGAGGGGGATACGCAGGTTTGGGCCGATAAACTCATCTTT. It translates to CALGELSPEGDTQVWADKLIF.

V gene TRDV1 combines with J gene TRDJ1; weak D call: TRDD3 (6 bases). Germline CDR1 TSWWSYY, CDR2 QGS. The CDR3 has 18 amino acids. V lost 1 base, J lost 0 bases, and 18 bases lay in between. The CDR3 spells CALGEPASWGLYTDKLIF. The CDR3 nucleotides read TGTGCTCTTGGGGAACCGGCAAGCTGGGGACTATACACCGATAAACTCATCTTT.

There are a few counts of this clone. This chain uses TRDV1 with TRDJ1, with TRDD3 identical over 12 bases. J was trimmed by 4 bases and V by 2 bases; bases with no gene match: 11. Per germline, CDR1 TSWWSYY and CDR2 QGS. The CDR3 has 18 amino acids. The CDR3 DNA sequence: TGTGCTCTTGGGGAATATGTACTGGGGGATACTATACACGATAAACTCATCTTT. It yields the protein CALGEYVLGDTIHDKLIF.

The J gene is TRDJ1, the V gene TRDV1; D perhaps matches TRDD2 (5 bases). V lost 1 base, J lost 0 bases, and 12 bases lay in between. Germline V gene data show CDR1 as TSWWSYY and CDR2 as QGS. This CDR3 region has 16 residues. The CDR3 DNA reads TGTGCTCTTGGGGAACAACCTTCGCCCCACACCGATAAACTCATCTTT. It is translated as CALGEQPSPHTDKLIF.

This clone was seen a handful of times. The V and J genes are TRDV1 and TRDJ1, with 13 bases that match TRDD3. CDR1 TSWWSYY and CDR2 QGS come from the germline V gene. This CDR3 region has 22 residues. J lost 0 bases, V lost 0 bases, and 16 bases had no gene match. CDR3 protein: CALGELYPYWGIRKGYTDKLIF. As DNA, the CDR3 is TGTGCTCTTGGGGAACTATACCCTTACTGGGGGATACGTAAAGGGTACACCGATAAACTCATCTTT.

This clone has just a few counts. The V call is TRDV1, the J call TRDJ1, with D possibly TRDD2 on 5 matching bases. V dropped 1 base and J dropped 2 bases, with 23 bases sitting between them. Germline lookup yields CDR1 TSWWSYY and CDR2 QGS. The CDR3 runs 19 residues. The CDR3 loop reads CALGEPAYLVVAKTDKLIF. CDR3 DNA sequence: TGTGCTCTTGGGGAACCAGCCTACTTGGTGGTTGCCAAAACCGATAAACTCATCTTT.

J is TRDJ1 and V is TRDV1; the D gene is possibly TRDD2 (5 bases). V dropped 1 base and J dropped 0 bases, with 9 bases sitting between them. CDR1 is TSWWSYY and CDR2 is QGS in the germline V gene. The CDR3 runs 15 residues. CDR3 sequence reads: CALGERPTYTDKLIF. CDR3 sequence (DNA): TGTGCTCTTGGGGAACGACCTACTTACACCGATAAACTCATCTTT.

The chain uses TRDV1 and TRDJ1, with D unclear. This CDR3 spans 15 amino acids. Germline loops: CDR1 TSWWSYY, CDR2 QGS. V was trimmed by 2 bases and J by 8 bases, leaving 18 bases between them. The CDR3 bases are TGTGCTCTTGGGGAAAAGGGCCAATACCCGAAGAAACTCATCTTT. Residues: CALGEKGQYPKKLIF.

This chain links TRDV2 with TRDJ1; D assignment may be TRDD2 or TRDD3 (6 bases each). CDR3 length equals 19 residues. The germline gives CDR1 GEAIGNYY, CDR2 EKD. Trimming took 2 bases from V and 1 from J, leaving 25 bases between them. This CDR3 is CACDKNGGPPGFLTDKLIF. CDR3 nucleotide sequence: TGTGCCTGTGACAAAAATGGGGGCCCCCCCGGCTTCCTCACCGATAAACTCATCTTT.

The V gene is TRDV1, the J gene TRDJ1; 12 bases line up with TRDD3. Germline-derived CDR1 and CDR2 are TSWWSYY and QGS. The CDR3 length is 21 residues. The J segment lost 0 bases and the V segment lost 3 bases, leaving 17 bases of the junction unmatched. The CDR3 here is CALGEQSSPGGYGGNTDKLIF. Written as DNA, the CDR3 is TGTGCTCTTGGGGAGCAATCCTCCCCTGGGGGATACGGTGGGAACACCGATAAACTCATCTTT.

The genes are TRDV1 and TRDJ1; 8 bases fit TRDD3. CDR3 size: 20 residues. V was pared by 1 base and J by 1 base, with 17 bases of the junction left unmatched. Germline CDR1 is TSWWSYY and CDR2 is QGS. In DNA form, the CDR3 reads TGTGCTCTTGGGGAACGGGGCCTGCCCCTGAGGGATACGCTCACCGATAAACTCATCTTT. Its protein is CALGERGLPLRDTLTDKLIF.

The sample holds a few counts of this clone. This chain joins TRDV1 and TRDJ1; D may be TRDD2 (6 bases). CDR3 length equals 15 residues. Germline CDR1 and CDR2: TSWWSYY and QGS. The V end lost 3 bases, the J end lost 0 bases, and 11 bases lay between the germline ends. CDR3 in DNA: TGTGCTCTTGGGGACTTCCTCGTGTACACCGATAAACTCATCTTT. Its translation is CALGDFLVYTDKLIF.

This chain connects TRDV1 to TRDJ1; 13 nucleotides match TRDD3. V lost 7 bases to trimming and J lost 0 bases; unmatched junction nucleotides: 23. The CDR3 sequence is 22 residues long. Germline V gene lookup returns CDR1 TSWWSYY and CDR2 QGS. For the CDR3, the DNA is TGTGCTCTTGCCCCGGGCCCTATACTGGGGGATACGCAACCCCGGTACACCGATAAACTCATCTTT. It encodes CALAPGPILGDTQPRYTDKLIF.

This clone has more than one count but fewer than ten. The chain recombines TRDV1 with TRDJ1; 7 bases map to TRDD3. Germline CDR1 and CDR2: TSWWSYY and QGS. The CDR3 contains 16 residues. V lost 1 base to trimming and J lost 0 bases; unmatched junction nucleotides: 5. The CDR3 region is CALGERLGADTDKLIF. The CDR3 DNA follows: TGTGCTCTTGGGGAACGCCTGGGGGCCGACACCGATAAACTCATCTTT.

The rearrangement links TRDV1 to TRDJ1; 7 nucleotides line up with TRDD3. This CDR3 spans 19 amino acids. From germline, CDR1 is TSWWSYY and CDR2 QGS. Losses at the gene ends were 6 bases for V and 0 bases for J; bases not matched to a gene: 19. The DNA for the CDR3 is TGTGCTCTTGGTCCCCCCGTCTGGGGGCCGACATGCTACACCGATAAACTCATCTTT. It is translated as CALGPPVWGPTCYTDKLIF.

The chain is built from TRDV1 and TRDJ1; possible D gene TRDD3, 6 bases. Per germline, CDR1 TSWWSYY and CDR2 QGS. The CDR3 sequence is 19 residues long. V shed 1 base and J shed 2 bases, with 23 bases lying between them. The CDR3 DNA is TGTGCTCTTGGGGAACAATACCTGGGGTACACGGGACCGACCGATAAACTCATCTTT. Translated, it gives CALGEQYLGYTGPTDKLIF.

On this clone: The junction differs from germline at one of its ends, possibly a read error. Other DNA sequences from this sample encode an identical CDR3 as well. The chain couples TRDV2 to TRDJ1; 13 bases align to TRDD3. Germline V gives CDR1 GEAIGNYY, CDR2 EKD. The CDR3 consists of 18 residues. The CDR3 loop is CACDTGTGGYVLTDKPIF. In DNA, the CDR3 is TGCGCCTGTGACACGGGTACTGGGGGATACGTTCTTACCGATAAACCCATCTTT.